The clone carrying this T cell receptor beta chain was counted a single time. The antigen remains undetermined. Trimming pared 3 bases from V and 3 bases from J, leaving 6 bases between. This CDR3 spans 13 amino acids. Germline lookup yields CDR1 SGDLS and CDR2 YYNGEE. Amplification used 60 Vbeta primers and 13 Jbeta primers. The data were produced by immunoSEQ multiplex PCR, yet TCRdb's version contains in-frame clones alone and is incomplete. This repertoire shows roughly 89,000 clones, approximately 80% found once; its top ten account for 2% to 2.5%. The sample is drawn from a study of cytomegalovirus exposure and HLA in healthy donors. Study findings and constraints: Presence/absence comparisons presumed near-even sequencing depth among donors. A later analysis linked a missense DCLRE1C variant to TCR beta V- and J-gene trimming. Reportedly, a later analysis found an Asian-associated ancestry cluster had fewer N-insertions than the approximately 640-donor mean.

This clonotype was obtained from a man aged 18 to 30 in good health and CMV-seronegative. The genes are TRBV9 and TRBJ1-4; D is uncertain. Sequenced input: PBMCs. This chain's CDR3 is CASSGPANEKLFF. DNA of the CDR3: TGTGCCAGCAGCGGTCCGGCTAATGAAAAACTGTTTTTT.